The next 30 T cell receptor beta chains were all read from a single sample in a study of T-cell memory formation after mild COVID-19. TCRdb ran MiXCR on the 5' RACE reads and lists one entry per CDR3 protein. The sample has roughly 600,000 distinct CDR3 sequences; under 20% are singletons. The sequencing input was PBMCs or a T cell subset sorted from them (not recorded which). The receptor source for this set is an adult woman who had mild COVID-19 (a few samples of this study predate the infection). Cell type and time point are not known.

This clonotype came up a few times. The V gene is TRBV7-8, the J gene TRBJ1-1; D remains ambiguous. CDR1 is SGHVS and CDR2 is FQNEAQ in the germline V gene. Between the trimmed V and J ends, which lost 1 base and 5 bases, there was a span of 14 bases. The CDR3 is made up of 15 amino acids. The CDR3 bases are TGTGCCAGCAGCTTAGGGGTTGAGGGCAGAACTGAAGCTTTCTTT. Its protein is CASSLGVEGRTEAFF.

The chain couples TRBV6-2 or TRBV6-3 to TRBJ2-1, with 12 bases aligning to TRBD2. The trim removed 0 bases at V and 3 bases at J, leaving 3 bases unmatched. The length of the CDR3 is 17 residues. CDR1 MNHEY and CDR2 SVGEGT come from the germline V gene. The CDR3 nucleotides read TGTGCCAGCAGTTACTCCACGACTAGCGGGAGCTACAATGAGCAGTTCTTC. Translation gives CASSYSTTSGSYNEQFF.

This clonotype turned up a few times. J is TRBJ2-5 and V is TRBV13; TRBD1 matches at 9 bases. This CDR3 is built from 14 residues. V dropped 3 bases and J dropped 4; count of bases not matched to a gene: 3. Germline CDR1 is PRHDT and CDR2 is FYEKMQ (reference sequence). DNA of the CDR3: TGTGCCAGCAGCTTTGGACAGGGGACAGAGACCCAGTACTTC. Translating it yields CASSFGQGTETQYF.

This clonotype was seen a few times. The rearrangement uses TRBV30 and TRBJ2-1; 11 positions agree with TRBD2. The germline gives CDR1 GTSNPN, CDR2 SVGIG (reference sequence). The CDR3 loop spans 16 amino acids. J was trimmed by 2 bases and V by 2 bases; bases with no gene match: 5. CDR3 DNA sequence: TGTGCCTGGAGTCCCGGGACTAGCGGACCCTACAATGAGCAGTTCTTC. It translates to CAWSPGTSGPYNEQFF.

This clonotype was seen a handful of times. The chain employs TRBV5-5 and TRBJ1-5; 7 bases match TRBD1. The V segment lost 4 bases and the J segment 2 bases; nucleotides outside the gene matches: 9. The germline gives CDR1 SGHKS, CDR2 YYEKEE (reference sequence). The CDR3 has 16 amino acids. The CDR3 DNA follows: TGTGCCAGCAGCCGTAACACAGGGGATGGCAATCAGCCCCAGCATTTT. This gives the protein CASSRNTGDGNQPQHF.

This clonotype came up a few times. The chain carries TRBV6-5 and TRBJ1-2, with a tentative D call TRBD1 (6 bases). The CDR3 is 15 residues long. With 0 bases removed from V and 7 bases from J, the gap between germline ends came to 15 bases. Germline CDR1 and CDR2: MNHEY and SVGAGI. Here the CDR3 reads CASSYSTGTSGGYTF. CDR3 coding DNA: TGTGCCAGCAGTTACTCGACTGGGACATCGGGTGGCTACACCTTC.

This clonotype was seen ten or more times. The rearrangement joins TRBV9 to TRBJ2-3; tentatively, D is TRBD2 (6 bases). CDR1 is SGDLS, CDR2 YYNGEE, per germline. V was cut by 4 bases and J by 1 base, with 22 bases left in between. There are 18 residues in the CDR3. The CDR3 DNA is TGTGCCAGCAGCCTAGCCGGTCCCCGGTCGGGGGGCACAGATACGCAGTATTTT. Its protein is CASSLAGPRSGGTDTQYF.

Comments on this clonotype: A junction end diverges from the germline sequence, so it may reflect a read error. The J gene is TRBJ2-7, the V gene TRBV20-1, with D possibly being TRBD1 or TRBD2 (5 bases each). The CDR3 sequence is 13 residues long. Per the germline V gene, CDR1 is DFQATT and CDR2 is SNEGSKA (reference sequence). The CDR3 protein is CRARPGGRNEQYF. The CDR3 coding sequence is TGCAGAGCTAGACCTGGGGGAAGGAACGAGCAGTACTTC.

This clonotype was counted between two and nine times. This chain connects TRBV7-9 to TRBJ2-5; 11 bases are shared with TRBD2. The CDR3 loop spans 16 amino acids. V trimming: 4 bases; J trimming: 3 bases; junction bases outside the gene matches: 7. Germline V gene lookup returns CDR1 SEHNR and CDR2 FQNEAQ (reference sequence). The DNA of the CDR3 is TGTGCCAGCAGCTCAATGGGACTAGCGGCGAAAGAGACCCAGTACTTC. Its protein product is CASSSMGLAAKETQYF.

This clonotype was found many times. This chain links TRBV5-1 with TRBJ1-2; possible D gene TRBD1, 5 bases. Trimming left V 3 bases short and J 2 bases short, with 11 bases between. The germline V gene encodes CDR1 SGHRS and CDR2 YFSETQ. The CDR3 loop spans 14 amino acids. The CDR3 is CASSSMTANYGYTF. CDR3 bases: TGCGCCAGCAGCTCGATGACAGCGAACTATGGCTACACCTTC.

The genes are TRBV11-2 and TRBJ1-2; TRBD1 matches 9 bases. The CDR3 has 15 residues. V was clipped by 5 bases and J by 3 bases; unmatched bases: 7. CDR1 is SGHAT, CDR2 FQNNGV, per germline. The CDR3 coding sequence is TGTGCCAGCAGCCCCCTCGGGACAGGGTACTATGGCTACACCTTC. Its translation is CASSPLGTGYYGYTF.

The CDR3 coding sequence is TGTGCCAGCAGCTTAGCTTCGGGATCTCGAGATACGCAGTATTTT. Translated, it gives CASSLASGSRDTQYF. The chain uses TRBV7-6 and TRBJ2-3; D may be TRBD2 (5 bases). This CDR3 is 15 amino acids long. Germline V CDR1 and CDR2: SGHVS, FNYEAQ. Trimming shortened V by 0 bases and J by 5 bases, and 12 bases separated the two germline ends.

This chain uses TRBV27 with TRBJ2-7; 7 bases agree with TRBD1. The V gene's germline CDR1 is MNHEY and CDR2 SMNVEV (reference sequence). The CDR3 covers 14 residues. V shed 5 bases and J 3 bases; nucleotides not matched to a gene: 7. The chain's CDR3 is CASSRGPYHYEQYF. DNA of the CDR3: TGTGCCAGCAGTAGGGGGCCGTACCACTACGAGCAGTACTTC.

There are a few counts of this clonotype. This chain connects TRBV11-2 to TRBJ2-3, with 14 bases identical to TRBD2. V trimming: 3 bases; J trimming: 1 base; junction bases outside the gene matches: 9. The CDR3 length is 19 residues. Germline lookup yields CDR1 SGHAT and CDR2 FQNNGV. The CDR3 is CASSLTGLAGGRGTDTQYF. Here the CDR3 DNA reads TGTGCCAGCAGCTTGACCGGACTAGCGGGAGGCCGGGGCACAGATACGCAGTATTTT.

This clonotype was observed a few times. This sequence joins TRBV6-5 and TRBJ2-7; 9 bases agree with TRBD2. The CDR3 extends over 15 amino acids. Per germline, CDR1 MNHEY and CDR2 SVGAGI. J was trimmed by 7 bases and V by 3 bases; bases with no gene match: 10. CDR3 coding DNA: TGTGCCAGCAGTTATGGGGCGGGAGGGCCCTCGGAGCAGTACTTC. Translated: CASSYGAGGPSEQYF.

This clonotype appeared many times. This chain uses TRBV4-2 with TRBJ2-7; D gene uncertain. CDR1 LGHNA and CDR2 YNFKEQ come from the germline V gene. V gave up 6 bases and J gave up 8 bases, with 14 bases separating them. This CDR3 spans 12 amino acids. Written as DNA, the CDR3 is TGTGCCAGCAGTCCGGACCTGGAGCAGCAGTACTTC. Translated: CASSPDLEQQYF.

Ten or more counts support this clonotype. The chain links TRBV6-5 to TRBJ2-5; D may be TRBD1 or TRBD2 (7 bases each). This CDR3 has 17 amino acids. Germline CDR1 reads MNHEY; CDR2 reads SVGAGI. V was cut by 2 bases and J by 4 bases, with 20 bases left in between. This chain's CDR3 is CASSYGMAARGGETQYF. CDR3 DNA: TGTGCCAGCAGTTACGGAATGGCTGCCAGGGGGGGAGAGACCCAGTACTTC.

This chain connects TRBV7-9 to TRBJ2-1, with D perhaps matching TRBD1 or TRBD2 (5 bases each). Germline V CDR1 and CDR2: SEHNR, FQNEAQ (reference sequence). The length of the CDR3 is 18 residues. V dropped 0 bases and J dropped 8 bases, with 23 bases sitting between them. The CDR3 here is CASSLAQSRAGKWHEQFF. The CDR3 region has the DNA TGTGCCAGCAGCTTAGCGCAATCGAGGGCAGGGAAGTGGCATGAGCAGTTCTTC.

V gene TRBV19 combines with J gene TRBJ2-7; 11 bases align to TRBD2. Per germline, CDR1 LNHDA and CDR2 SQIVND (reference sequence). The CDR3 runs to 16 residues. Germline trimming cut 5 bases from V and 0 bases from J; bases unmatched to any gene: 6. CDR3 nucleotides: TGTGCCAGTAGTGCGAACCTAGCGGGAGGCTCCTACGAGCAGTACTTC. Translating it yields CASSANLAGGSYEQYF.

The CDR3 DNA reads as TGTGCCAGCAGCTCACGGTCCGATTTGGATACGCAGTATTTT. It is translated as CASSSRSDLDTQYF. The chain has TRBV7-9 and TRBJ2-3, with D unresolved. CDR1 and CDR2 (germline): SEHNR, FQNEAQ (reference sequence). This CDR3 comprises 14 residues. V dropped 4 bases and J dropped 6 bases, with 14 bases sitting between them.

CDR3 sequence (DNA): TGTGCCATCAGTGAGCGTGGTTGGTTACTACAGCCGAGATACGAGCAGTACTTC. Translation: CAISERGWLLQPRYEQYF. The rearrangement links TRBV10-3 to TRBJ2-7; the D is unclear. The CDR3 has 18 residues. Germline CDR1 is ENHRY and CDR2 is SYGVKD. Trimming took 2 bases from V and 4 from J, leaving 24 bases between them.

This clonotype has only a few counts. This rearrangement joins TRBV6-2 or TRBV6-3 to TRBJ1-1; D gene unclear. V lost 7 bases to trimming and J lost 0 bases, with 15 bases between them. The CDR3 runs 15 residues. Germline V gives CDR1 MNHEY, CDR2 SVGEGT. This CDR3 is CASKESGGMNTEAFF. In nucleotides, the CDR3 is TGTGCCAGCAAAGAATCGGGCGGGATGAACACTGAAGCTTTCTTT.

This clonotype was counted a few times. The rearrangement links TRBV11-3 to TRBJ2-2; TRBD1 agrees at 8 bases. Trimming at V came to 5 bases and at J to 0 bases, leaving 11 bases not matched to a gene. The CDR3 has 18 residues. Per the germline V gene, CDR1 is SGHNT and CDR2 is YENEEA. The CDR3 reads CASSPPSGTGTNTGELFF. The CDR3 DNA is TGTGCCAGCAGCCCGCCCTCCGGGACAGGCACGAACACCGGGGAGCTGTTTTTT.

This clonotype has just a few counts. The V gene is TRBV7-3, the J gene TRBJ2-1, with TRBD1 identical over 8 bases. The trim removed 2 bases at V and 4 bases at J, leaving 7 bases unmatched. The CDR3 is made up of 16 amino acids. Germline V lookup: CDR1 SGHTA, CDR2 FQGTGA. DNA of the CDR3: TGTGCCAGCAGCTTACAGGGGGCGAGGTTTTACAATGAGCAGTTCTTC. Protein product: CASSLQGARFYNEQFF.

V is TRBV5-5 and J is TRBJ2-1; D ambiguous. CDR1 SGHKS and CDR2 YYEKEE come from the germline V gene (reference sequence). The CDR3 is made up of 15 amino acids. V was cut by 0 bases and J by 1 base, with 8 bases left in between. The CDR3 loop reads CASSLALQSYNEQFF. The CDR3 DNA reads as TGTGCCAGCAGCTTGGCCCTCCAGTCCTACAATGAGCAGTTCTTC.

This clonotype was seen at least ten times. The chain couples TRBV24-1 to TRBJ2-1, with 12 positions matching TRBD2. Germline V gives CDR1 KGHDR, CDR2 SFDVKD. This CDR3 comprises 17 residues. With 3 bases clipped from V and 5 bases from J, the junction kept 7 bases outside the gene matches. The CDR3 sequence is CATSDPLGLAGHNEQFF. CDR3 nucleotides: TGTGCCACCAGTGATCCTCTCGGACTAGCGGGACACAATGAGCAGTTCTTC.

This clonotype was observed a handful of times. The chain is built from TRBV18 and TRBJ2-3, with 9 bases fitting TRBD2. The CDR3 has 15 residues. V was clipped by 2 bases and J by 9 bases; unmatched bases: 9. Germline assignment: CDR1 KGHSH and CDR2 LQKENI. The CDR3 protein is CASSPTREGPRTQYF. In DNA, the CDR3 is TGTGCCAGCTCACCAACGCGGGAGGGCCCGAGAACGCAGTATTTT.

The chain couples TRBV7-6 to TRBJ2-3; 11 bases are shared with TRBD2. The CDR3 has 17 amino acids. The trim removed 5 bases at V and 5 bases at J, leaving 12 bases unmatched. Germline CDR1 reads SGHVS; CDR2 reads FNYEAQ. For the CDR3, the DNA is TGTGCCAGCAGCCCGGCACATCGACTAGCGGGAAAAGATACGCAGTATTTT. Translating gives CASSPAHRLAGKDTQYF.

CDR3 nucleotides: TGCAGTGCGAGACTAGAGACTAGCACAGATACGCAGTATTTT. Its translation is CSARLETSTDTQYF. The rearrangement uses TRBV20-1 and TRBJ2-3; a weak D match, TRBD2 (6 bases). V lost 6 bases, J lost 0 bases, and 13 bases lay in between. This CDR3 contains 14 residues. Germline assignment: CDR1 DFQATT and CDR2 SNEGSKA (reference sequence).

V is TRBV5-6 and J is TRBJ2-7, with 9 bases matching TRBD1. The V segment lost 4 bases and the J segment 3 bases; nucleotides outside the gene matches: 8. This CDR3 is 15 amino acids long. Germline values: CDR1 SGHDT, CDR2 YYEEEE. The CDR3 loop reads CASSIAGTGNYEQYF. For the CDR3, the DNA is TGTGCCAGCAGCATAGCCGGGACAGGGAACTACGAGCAGTACTTC.